This entry lists 15 T cell receptor beta chains sequenced from one sample in a study of T cell responses to AZD1222 COVID-19 vaccine. Profiling relied on immunoSEQ multiplex PCR, and the TCRdb table lists in-frame clones only, not all of them. The sample lists 100,000 to 120,000 clones, roughly 90% occurring once. This material consisted of peripheral blood, taken 28 days after the second AZD1222 dose. The receptors originated from an adult who received the AZD1222 COVID-19 vaccine.

This clone appeared a few times. The chain carries TRBV7-9 and TRBJ2-2, with D possibly being TRBD1 (5 bases). Germline assignment: CDR1 SEHNR and CDR2 FQNEAQ (reference sequence). Trimming cost V 1 base and J 1 base, with 7 bases left between them. This CDR3 is built from 15 residues. For the CDR3, the DNA is TGTGCCAGCAGCTTAGGGACATTGAACACCGGGGAGCTGTTTTTT. This codes for CASSLGTLNTGELFF.

In this sample, this clone turned up once. The same CDR3 is also encoded by other DNA sequences in this sample. The chain carries TRBV29-1 and TRBJ2-7; 8 bases line up with TRBD1. Germline V gives CDR1 SQVTM, CDR2 ANQGSEA. Trimming took 3 bases from V and 3 from J; bases not matched to a gene: 4. The length of the CDR3 is 13 residues. CDR3 nucleotide sequence: TGCAGCGTTGAGGGGACAGGATTCTACGAGCAGTACTTC. Encoded protein: CSVEGTGFYEQYF.

The rearrangement joins TRBV6-1 to TRBJ2-7; D is unclear. The V end lost 1 base, the J end lost 1 base, and 11 bases lay between the germline ends. Germline CDR1 reads MNHNS; CDR2 reads SASEGT. This CDR3 spans 15 amino acids. This chain's CDR3 is CASSEEGPGSYEQYF. CDR3 bases: TGTGCCAGCAGTGAAGAAGGGCCAGGATCCTACGAGCAGTACTTC.

The chain has TRBV3-1 (or the pseudogene TRBV3-2) and TRBJ1-2; D gene ambiguous. The CDR3 consists of 15 residues. Deletions cut 1 base from V and 5 bases from J, with 14 bases between. CDR1 is LGHDT, CDR2 YNNKEL, per germline (reference sequence). The DNA of the CDR3 is TGTGCCAGCAGCCAAGGCTGGACCAGGTCATATGGCTACACCTTC. Translating gives CASSQGWTRSYGYTF.

This clone was picked up a small number of times. J is TRBJ1-2 and V is TRBV11-3; TRBD1 matches at 8 bases. Germline assignment: CDR1 SGHNT and CDR2 YENEEA. The CDR3 totals 15 residues. Losses at the gene ends were 5 bases for V and 6 bases for J; bases not matched to a gene: 11. CDR3 sequence reads: CASSPTTGGRHGYTF. The CDR3 nucleotides read TGTGCCAGCAGCCCGACTACAGGGGGGCGTCATGGCTACACCTTC. The full variable domain, with the rest looked up from reference TRBV11-3 and TRBJ1-2, is EAGVVQSPRYKIIEKKQPVAFWCNPISGHNTLYWYLQNLGQGPELLIRYENEEAVDDSQLPKDRFSAERLKGVDSTLKIQPAELGDSAVYLCASSPTTGGRHGYTFGSGTRLTVV.

In the case of this clone: Different DNA sequences within this sample yield the same CDR3. V is TRBV11-2 and J is TRBJ1-2; no reliable D call. Trimming removed 6 bases at V and 2 bases at J, with 10 bases between. The CDR3 contains 13 residues. Per the germline V gene, CDR1 is SGHAT and CDR2 is FQNNGV. CDR3 bases: TGTGCCAGCAGTTTTACAGACAACTATGGCTACACCTTC. Protein product: CASSFTDNYGYTF.

The chain recombines TRBV7-8 with TRBJ1-1; D not resolved. Per germline, CDR1 SGHVS and CDR2 FQNEAQ. The CDR3 totals 13 residues. V shed 5 bases and J shed 3 bases, with 10 bases lying between them. The CDR3 coding sequence is TGTGCCAGCAGCCCACAAGAAGACACTGAAGCTTTCTTT. It specifies CASSPQEDTEAFF.

The chain carries TRBV7-2 and TRBJ2-6; a possible D gene is TRBD1 (5 bases). The CDR3 runs 17 residues. V shed 5 bases and J shed 2 bases, with 16 bases lying between them. Germline-derived CDR1 and CDR2 are SGHTA and FQGNSA. CDR3 amino acids: CASSAVGAGTGANVLTF. CDR3 coding DNA: TGTGCCAGCAGCGCTGTAGGGGCAGGGACTGGGGCCAACGTCCTGACTTTC.

V usage is TRBV5-1 and J usage is TRBJ2-5, with D perhaps TRBD2 (6 bases). Trimming cost V 1 base and J 2 bases, with 12 bases left between them. Looked up from germline, CDR1 is SGHRS and CDR2 is YFSETQ. This CDR3 spans 15 amino acids. CDR3 nucleotides: TGCGCCAGCAGCTTGTCGGTGGCGGGGCAAGAGACCCAGTACTTC. It codes for CASSLSVAGQETQYF.

This sequence joins TRBV5-1 and TRBJ2-1, with 14 bases fitting TRBD2. Losses at the gene ends were 4 bases for V and 8 bases for J; bases not matched to a gene: 8. CDR3 length: 16 residues. Germline CDR1 SGHRS, CDR2 YFSETQ. CDR3 loop: CASSRLAGGPSDEQFF. The CDR3 DNA reads as TGCGCCAGCAGCCGACTAGCGGGGGGGCCGTCCGATGAGCAGTTCTTC.

The chain employs TRBV5-1 and TRBJ2-1; D ambiguous. V lost 4 bases and J 3 bases, leaving 11 bases between the germline ends. Per germline, CDR1 SGHRS and CDR2 YFSETQ. The CDR3 covers 14 residues. Here the CDR3 DNA reads TGCGCCAGCAGCCCAGTCGTAGACTACAATGAGCAGTTCTTC. Its protein is CASSPVVDYNEQFF.

The V call is TRBV7-2, the J call TRBJ2-1; 7 bases match TRBD2. Looked up from germline, CDR1 is SGHTA and CDR2 is FQGNSA. This CDR3 spans 15 amino acids. The trim removed 4 bases at V and 2 bases at J, leaving 5 bases unmatched. The CDR3: CASSSSSGTYNEQFF. The CDR3 DNA follows: TGTGCCAGCAGCTCGTCTAGCGGTACCTACAATGAGCAGTTCTTC. Complete variable domain (other parts from reference TRBV7-2 and TRBJ2-1): GAGVSQSPSNKVTEKGKDVELRCDPISGHTALYWYRQSLGQGLEFLIYFQGNSAPDKSGLPSDRFSAERTGGSVSTLTIQRTQQEDSAVYLCASSSSSGTYNEQFFGPGTRLTVL.

The chain couples TRBV19 to TRBJ2-1; a weak D match, TRBD2 (6 bases). The CDR3 consists of 15 residues. Trimming stripped 3 bases from V and 0 bases from J, with 9 bases between. Per germline, CDR1 LNHDA and CDR2 SQIVND (reference sequence). In DNA, the CDR3 is TGTGCCAGTAGTATTGCGGGGAGCTCCTACAATGAGCAGTTCTTC. Its translation is CASSIAGSSYNEQFF.

This clone appeared a single time. A read error may produce the germline difference seen at one junction end. The chain combines TRBV5-1 with TRBJ1-2; 8 bases fit TRBD1. CDR1 and CDR2 from the germline V gene are SGHRS and YFSETQ. The CDR3 is 12 amino acids. CDR3 sequence (DNA): TGCGCCAGCAGCGGGACCGGGACAGGCAAAATCTTC. Its translation is CASSGTGTGKIF.

This sequence joins TRBV19 and TRBJ1-1; tentatively, D is TRBD1 (5 bases). V lost 2 bases to trimming and J lost 4 bases, with 14 bases between them. The V gene's germline CDR1 is LNHDA and CDR2 SQIVND (reference sequence). This CDR3 comprises 15 residues. CDR3 amino acids: CASSITGTAATEAFF. Written as DNA, the CDR3 is TGTGCCAGTAGTATAACCGGGACGGCGGCCACTGAAGCTTTCTTT.